These 19 T cell receptor beta chains were all obtained from the same sample, sequenced in a study of cytomegalovirus exposure and HLA in healthy donors. PCR was performed using 60 Vbeta and 13 Jbeta primers. The assay was immunoSEQ multiplex PCR, and TCRdb's table has in-frame clones only and misses some. Here the sample spans approximately 150,000 clones, 75% being singletons. The material sequenced was PBMCs. The receptors shown here come from a female donor in good health and CMV-seronegative.

J is TRBJ1-3 and V is TRBV9; 8 nucleotides agree with TRBD1. CDR3 length equals 16 residues. CDR1 and CDR2 from the germline V gene are SGDLS and YYNGEE. J lost 9 bases, V lost 2 bases, and 13 bases had no gene match. CDR3 loop: CASSVNSGTGGGTIYF. In nucleotides, the CDR3 is TGTGCCAGCAGCGTCAACTCCGGGACAGGCGGAGGCACCATATATTTT.

Turning to this clone: The junction departs from germline at one end; a sequencing error may be responsible. This rearrangement joins TRBV5-1 to TRBJ2-4; D uncertain. Germline V gene data show CDR1 as SGHRS and CDR2 as YFSETQ. The CDR3 is made up of 14 amino acids. This CDR3 reads CASSLGIAKTIQYF. CDR3 nucleotides: TGCGCCAGCAGCTTGGGGATAGCCAAAACCATTCAGTACTTC.

The rearrangement uses TRBV7-2 and TRBJ2-7, with TRBD1 matching 10 bases. Germline CDR1 is SGHTA and CDR2 is FQGNSA. The CDR3 totals 15 residues. V trimming: 2 bases; J trimming: 7 bases; junction bases outside the gene matches: 8. The CDR3 loop reads CASSLPTGGNYEQYF. The CDR3 DNA sequence: TGTGCCAGCAGCTTACCGACAGGGGGCAACTATGAGCAGTACTTC.

The V gene is TRBV19, the J gene TRBJ2-5, with TRBD1 matching 9 bases. J gave up 4 bases and V 5 bases, and 5 bases lay outside the gene matches. CDR1 is LNHDA and CDR2 is SQIVND in the germline V gene (reference sequence). CDR3 length: 14 amino acids. Here the CDR3 DNA reads TGTGCCAGTAGTCTAACAGGGGGCGGAGAGACCCAGTACTTC. It codes for CASSLTGGGETQYF.

This chain links TRBV27 with TRBJ2-7; TRBD2 is a possible D gene (6 bases). This CDR3 comprises 13 residues. Trimming removed 8 bases from V and 0 bases from J, with 11 bases in between. Germline V gene sequence: CDR1 MNHEY, CDR2 SMNVEV (reference sequence). CDR3 in amino acids: CASGAGFSYEQYF. The CDR3 nucleotides read TGTGCCAGCGGCGCGGGGTTCTCCTACGAGCAGTACTTC.

J is TRBJ2-3 and V is TRBV4-3, with 9 bases matching TRBD2. Germline V lookup: CDR1 LGHNA, CDR2 YSLEER. The CDR3 is 16 amino acids. V shed 2 bases and J 4 bases; nucleotides not matched to a gene: 7. The DNA for the CDR3 is TGCGCCAGCAGCCAAAGCCTAGCGGGGACCCCAGATACGCAGTATTTT. Translating it yields CASSQSLAGTPDTQYF.

The CDR3 DNA sequence: TGTGCCAGCAGTTTGAAACTTCGGGGGGAGCCCCAGGGTGTGCCGTACTCTGGGGCCAACGTCCTGACTTTC. Amino acid sequence: CASSLKLRGEPQGVPYSGANVLTF. J is TRBJ2-6 and V is TRBV28; 7 nucleotides agree with TRBD2. The ends lost 3 bases at V and 0 bases at J; junction bases unmatched: 26. The germline gives CDR1 MDHEN, CDR2 SYDVKM. The CDR3 extends over 24 amino acids.

V gene TRBV9 combines with J gene TRBJ1-1, with D maybe TRBD1 (5 bases). V lost 1 base, J lost 3 bases, and 7 bases lay in between. Germline V gene sequence: CDR1 SGDLS, CDR2 YYNGEE. The CDR3 has 13 residues. CDR3 nucleotides: TGTGCCAGCAGCGTATCCAGGGACACTGAAGCTTTCTTT. It translates to CASSVSRDTEAFF.

The CDR3 region has the DNA TGTGCCACCGCCTTGGATCGGGGCACAGATACGCAGTATTTT. This encodes CATALDRGTDTQYF. The chain carries TRBV27 and TRBJ2-3; D gene uncertain. V was shortened by 10 bases and J by 1 base, with 15 bases between the two germline ends. Germline V gene sequence: CDR1 MNHEY, CDR2 SMNVEV (reference sequence). The CDR3 loop spans 14 amino acids.

The gene calls are TRBV4-1 and TRBJ2-7, with 7 bases that match TRBD1. The germline V gene has CDR1 MGHRA and CDR2 YSYEKL. Trimming cost V 2 bases and J 2 bases; bases outside gene matches: 6. The CDR3 length is 15 residues. DNA of the CDR3: TGCGCCAGCAGCCAATACCGGGACAGAACCTACGAGCAGTACTTC. Translation: CASSQYRDRTYEQYF.

In DNA form, the CDR3 reads TGTGCCAGCAGCCGTGAGAGCACAGATACGCAGTATTTT. Its translation is CASSRESTDTQYF. The chain uses TRBV7-2 and TRBJ2-3; D is uncertain. In germline, CDR1 is SGHTA, CDR2 FQGNSA. The CDR3 length is 13 residues. Trimming removed 5 bases at V and 0 bases at J, with 6 bases between.

This rearrangement joins TRBV19 to TRBJ1-2, with unresolved D. The CDR3 spans 14 residues. CDR1 and CDR2 (germline): LNHDA, SQIVND (reference sequence). The ends were cut back, 3 bases at V and 0 bases at J, with 8 bases in the middle. CDR3: CASSMSRANYGYTF. The DNA of the CDR3 is TGTGCCAGTAGTATGAGCCGCGCTAACTATGGCTACACCTTC.

This clone was seen more than once but under ten times. The V and J genes are TRBV7-2 and TRBJ2-7; 8 bases align to TRBD1. The CDR3 totals 19 residues. Germline assignment: CDR1 SGHTA and CDR2 FQGNSA. V lost 5 bases, J lost 1 base, and 19 bases stayed unmatched. The CDR3 spells CASSPKGVTGAKGSYEQYF. The CDR3 nucleotides are TGTGCCAGCAGCCCTAAGGGGGTGACAGGGGCTAAAGGGTCCTACGAGCAGTACTTC.

This clone was observed a few times. This chain joins TRBV7-2 and TRBJ2-7, with 11 bases aligning to TRBD1. Trimming took 5 bases from V and 1 from J; bases not matched to a gene: 4. There are 15 residues in the CDR3. The germline V gene encodes CDR1 SGHTA and CDR2 FQGNSA. Here the CDR3 DNA reads TGTGCCAGCAGCCCCCGGGACAGGGGGTCCTACGAGCAGTACTTC. Protein: CASSPRDRGSYEQYF.

The chain carries TRBV9 and TRBJ2-3, with D tentatively TRBD2 (6 bases). Looked up from germline, CDR1 is SGDLS and CDR2 is YYNGEE. This CDR3 is 15 amino acids long. The V gene lost 0 bases and the J gene lost 4 bases, with 12 bases spanning the gap. CDR3 residues: CASSVGVGTADTQYF. The CDR3 nucleotides read TGTGCCAGCAGCGTAGGAGTCGGGACTGCAGATACGCAGTATTTT.

This clone showed up just a few times. The chain has TRBV7-2 and TRBJ2-7; D gene ambiguous. From germline, CDR1 is SGHTA and CDR2 FQGNSA. Trimming left V 3 bases short and J 3 bases short, with 6 bases between. The CDR3 sequence is 12 residues long. This chain's CDR3 is CASSLVVYEQYF. The CDR3 DNA is TGTGCCAGCAGCTTGGTAGTCTACGAGCAGTACTTC.

The chain combines TRBV9 with TRBJ1-1; TRBD1 aligns across 9 bases. The CDR3 has 14 residues. Germline V gene sequence: CDR1 SGDLS, CDR2 YYNGEE. The trim removed 3 bases at V and 2 bases at J, leaving 2 bases unmatched. The CDR3 DNA is TGTGCCAGCAGCGGGGGACAGGGAAACACTGAAGCTTTCTTT. It translates to CASSGGQGNTEAFF.

CDR3 residues: CASVGQPTYEQYF. CDR3 bases: TGTGCCAGCGTCGGACAGCCTACCTACGAGCAGTACTTC. The chain has TRBV28 and TRBJ2-7, with a tentative D call TRBD1 (6 bases). The CDR3 runs 13 residues. Trimming left V 8 bases short and J 2 bases short, with 13 bases between. The V gene's germline CDR1 is MDHEN and CDR2 SYDVKM.

The chain carries TRBV7-8 and TRBJ1-3, with a tentative D call TRBD1 (5 bases). V gave up 5 bases and J gave up 1 base, with 9 bases separating them. Germline CDR1 is SGHVS and CDR2 is FQNEAQ. The CDR3 contains 14 residues. In DNA, the CDR3 is TGTGCCAGCAGCCCCAGACAGTCTGGAAACACCATATATTTT. It is translated as CASSPRQSGNTIYF.